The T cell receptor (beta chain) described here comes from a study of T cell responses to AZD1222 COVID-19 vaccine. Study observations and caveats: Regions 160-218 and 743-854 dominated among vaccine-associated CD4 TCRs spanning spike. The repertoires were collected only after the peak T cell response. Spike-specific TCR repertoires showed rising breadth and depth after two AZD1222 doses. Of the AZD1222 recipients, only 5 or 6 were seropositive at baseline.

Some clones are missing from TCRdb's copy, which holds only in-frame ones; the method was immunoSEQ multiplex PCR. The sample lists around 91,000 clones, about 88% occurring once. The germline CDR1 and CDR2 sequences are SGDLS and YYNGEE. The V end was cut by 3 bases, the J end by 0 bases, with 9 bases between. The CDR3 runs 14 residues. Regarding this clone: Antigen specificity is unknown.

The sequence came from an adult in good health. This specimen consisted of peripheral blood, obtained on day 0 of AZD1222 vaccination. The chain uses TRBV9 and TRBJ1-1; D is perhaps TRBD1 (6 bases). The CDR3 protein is CASSAGTLNTEAFF. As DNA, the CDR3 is TGTGCCAGCAGCGCCGGGACACTGAACACTGAAGCTTTCTTT. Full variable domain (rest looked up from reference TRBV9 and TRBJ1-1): DSGVTQTPKHLITATGQRVTLRCSPRSGDLSVYWYQQSLDQGLQFLIQYYNGEERAKGNILERFSAQQFPDLHSELNLSSLELGDSALYFCASSAGTLNTEAFFGQGTRLTVV.